Listed here is a single T cell receptor beta chain. The same CDR3 can be traced to other DNA sequences in this sample. This specimen comes from a study of shared clonotypes between healthy human individuals. The V gene lost 2 bases and the J gene lost 0 bases, with 4 bases spanning the gap. Germline V gene lookup returns CDR1 MNHEY and CDR2 SMNVEV (reference sequence). There are 13 residues in the CDR3. Profiling relied on immunoSEQ multiplex PCR, and the TCRdb table lists in-frame clones only, not all of them. Here the sample spans about 1,900,000 clones, over 85% being singletons. Naive CD8 cells, CD45RO-negative and positively selected for CCR7, excluded terminally differentiated effector memory CD45RA+ cells.

The chain links TRBV27 to TRBJ1-1; unclear D gene. The receptor was derived from a man younger than 35 in good health. Sequenced input: naive CD8+ T cells sorted from blood. The CDR3 region has the DNA TGTGCCAGCAGTTTAGGCCTGAACACTGAAGCTTTCTTT. It codes for CASSLGLNTEAFF.